Sequencing of this T cell receptor (beta chain) was carried out in a study of cytomegalovirus exposure and HLA in healthy donors. About the research overall: Among roughly 190 million T cells, an earlier analysis found approximately 110 million unique TCR beta sequences.

With respect to this clone: The antigen remains unidentified.

Study-wide points: Both high specificity and high sensitivity reportedly marked the classifier's diagnosis of cytomegalovirus status. The likely origin of a cluster of highly shared sequence variants was a sequencing artifact. It was assumed in the presence/absence analyses that sequencing depth was roughly uniform across donors.

A multiplex PCR was run with 60 Vbeta primers and 13 Jbeta primers. Repertoires were generated with immunoSEQ multiplex PCR, while TCRdb's copy carries only in-frame clones and drops some. The sample has around 130,000 clones; around 78% are singletons. The CDR3 runs to 15 residues. Germline CDR1 is SGHTA and CDR2 is FQGNSA. V shed 5 bases, J shed 15 bases, and the junction held 14 bases outside the gene matches. This TCR was recovered from a woman in her 40s in good health and CMV-seronegative. The source material was PBMCs. V is TRBV7-2 and J is TRBJ1-6; 9 bases are a match to TRBD1. The CDR3, as DNA: TGTGCCAGCAGCGAAACCGGGACAGGGCCTCCGCACCTCCACTTT. It is translated as CASSETGTGPPHLHF.